The 25 T cell receptor beta chains listed next were all sequenced from one sample in a study of T-cell reconstitution after alpha-beta-depleted transplantation in children (TCRdb year 2016). Receptor amplification or capture employed PCR. This sample was sequenced with an Illumina HiSeq 2500. TCR library preparation used molecular barcoding, with unique molecular identifiers applied to normalize quantification of the TCRbeta repertoire. The public sequencing data were trimmed at Q25 with fastp and processed into clonotypes with MiXCR by TCRdb, which kept only in-frame beta chains. CDR3 protein sequences are deduplicated, and each keeps its most common genes and DNA. The sample has roughly 49,000 distinct CDR3 sequences on record, about a tenth of them singletons. Jointly, the top ten make up approximately 25% of the sample. The time point tag for this specimen amounts to: day 60 (about 2 months) after transplantation. The sample's treatment or condition label, in plain terms: allogeneic hematopoietic cell transplantation with graft depleted of TCRalphabeta T cells and CD19 B cells.

Sample: PBMCs, mostly from graft donor cells, taken 60 days after TCRalphabeta/CD19-depleted stem cell transplant. All receptors come from a male patient between 2 and 10 years old who had a stem cell transplant for chronic granulomatous disease, so the T cells may come from the graft donor.

This clonotype was seen repeatedly, ten times or more. The chain recombines TRBV5-6 with TRBJ2-7; 10 bases map to TRBD2. Germline loops: CDR1 SGHDT, CDR2 YYEEEE. This CDR3 spans 16 amino acids. Losses at the gene ends were 1 base for V and 3 bases for J; bases not matched to a gene: 7. The CDR3 DNA sequence: TGTGCCAGCAGCTTGTCGCCTAGCGGGAGTAACTACGAGCAGTACTTC. Amino acids: CASSLSPSGSNYEQYF.

By share, this clonotype ranks as large. V is TRBV27 and J is TRBJ1-2, with D tentatively TRBD1 (6 bases). CDR3 length: 18 residues. Trimming took off 6 bases at V and 3 bases at J, with 26 bases between the two ends. Germline CDR1 is MNHEY and CDR2 is SMNVEV (reference sequence). The CDR3: CASSYNRDGFMYDYGYTF. The DNA of the CDR3 is TGTGCCAGCAGCTATAACAGGGACGGTTTTATGTACGACTATGGCTACACCTTC.

In this sample, this clonotype turned up many times. V and J are TRBV9 and TRBJ2-5; a possible D gene is TRBD1 (6 bases). V gave up 4 bases and J gave up 1 base, with 17 bases separating them. This CDR3 has 16 residues. Germline lookup yields CDR1 SGDLS and CDR2 YYNGEE. The CDR3 DNA sequence: TGTGCCAGCAGCTTCGGGGACATAAGTTTCCAAGAGACCCAGTACTTC. Its translation: CASSFGDISFQETQYF.

In its sample, this clonotype was seen many times. This rearrangement joins TRBV30 to TRBJ1-2; maybe TRBD1 (5 bases). In germline, CDR1 is GTSNPN, CDR2 SVGIG (reference sequence). V was shortened by 2 bases and J by 4 bases, with 14 bases between the two germline ends. The CDR3 is made up of 14 amino acids. CDR3 in DNA: TGTGCCTGGAGTCCCGGGACCCTTCTCTATGGCTACACCTTC. This sequence encodes CAWSPGTLLYGYTF.

This clonotype was picked up many times. The rearrangement joins TRBV7-2 to TRBJ2-1; possible D gene TRBD2, 5 bases. Germline-derived CDR1 and CDR2 are SGHTA and FQGNSA. Trimming took off 6 bases at V and 6 bases at J, with 12 bases between the two ends. The CDR3 extends over 13 amino acids. Written as DNA, the CDR3 is TGTGCCAGCAGGATGAGCGGAGCCAATGAGCAGTTCTTC. Protein: CASRMSGANEQFF.

The V gene is TRBV11-3, the J gene TRBJ2-1; D gene unclear. The CDR3 spans 14 residues. The V and J ends lost 1 base and 0 bases respectively, with 4 bases between them. Germline lookup yields CDR1 SGHNT and CDR2 YENEEA. CDR3 loop: CASSLGPSYNEQFF. Written as DNA, the CDR3 is TGTGCCAGCAGCTTAGGTCCCTCCTACAATGAGCAGTTCTTC.

This chain uses TRBV9 with TRBJ1-2; TRBD1 is a possible D gene (5 bases). Germline V CDR1 and CDR2: SGDLS, YYNGEE. V lost 0 bases and J 2 bases, leaving 14 bases between the germline ends. This CDR3 is 16 amino acids long. CDR3 loop: CASSVGRGRGNYGYTF. In DNA form, the CDR3 reads TGTGCCAGCAGCGTAGGGAGGGGACGGGGAAACTATGGCTACACCTTC.

This clonotype occurred many times. This chain links TRBV7-9 with TRBJ2-1, with 8 nucleotides matching TRBD2. Germline loops: CDR1 SEHNR, CDR2 FQNEAQ (reference sequence). With V trimmed by 8 bases and J by 6 bases, 9 bases remained unmatched. This CDR3 region has 14 residues. The CDR3 region is CASRGTSKGNEQFF. The CDR3 coding sequence is TGTGCCAGCCGGGGGACTAGTAAGGGCAATGAGCAGTTCTTC. The full variable domain, completed using reference TRBV7-9 and TRBJ2-1, is DTGVSQNPRHKITKRGQNVTFRCDPISEHNRLYWYRQTLGQGPEFLTYFQNEAQLEKSRLLSDRFSAERPKGSFSTLEIQRTEQGDSAMYLCASRGTSKGNEQFFGPGTRLTVL.

This clonotype was detected ten times or more. The rearrangement joins TRBV7-3 to TRBJ2-3, with 9 nucleotides matching TRBD2. J gave up 2 bases and V 6 bases, and 9 bases lay outside the gene matches. This CDR3 contains 16 residues. The germline CDR1 and CDR2 sequences are SGHTA and FQGTGA. This CDR3 reads CASSLGGGRVTDTQYF. The DNA of the CDR3 is TGTGCCAGCAGTCTCGGAGGCGGGAGGGTCACAGATACGCAGTATTTT.

The chain links TRBV30 to TRBJ2-3; the match to TRBD1 covers 8 bases. Losses at the gene ends were 0 bases for V and 1 base for J; bases not matched to a gene: 0. CDR3 length equals 14 residues. Germline V gene data show CDR1 as GTSNPN and CDR2 as SVGIG (reference sequence). The CDR3 DNA reads as TGTGCCTGGAGTGTGGGACAGGGCACAGATACGCAGTATTTT. Amino acid sequence: CAWSVGQGTDTQYF.

The sample holds many counts of this clonotype. The chain links TRBV7-2 to TRBJ2-3; TRBD2 agrees at 10 bases. V lost 10 bases, J lost 0 bases, and 7 bases stayed unmatched. The CDR3 is made up of 15 amino acids. The germline V gene has CDR1 SGHTA and CDR2 FQGNSA. CDR3 DNA: TGTGCCACCGCGGGACTAGCGTTTAGCACAGATACGCAGTATTTT. Translating it yields CATAGLAFSTDTQYF.

This clonotype was counted only a few times. The chain employs TRBV7-2 and TRBJ1-5; 8 bases fit TRBD1. Germline V gene lookup returns CDR1 SGHTA and CDR2 FQGNSA. This CDR3 region has 16 residues. J gave up 1 base and V 4 bases, and 6 bases lay outside the gene matches. The CDR3 sequence: CASSSLDRASNQPQHF. The CDR3 nucleotides read TGTGCCAGCAGCTCCCTGGACAGGGCAAGCAATCAGCCCCAGCATTTT.

The chain has TRBV4-1 and TRBJ1-2, with no clear D. V gave up 1 base and J gave up 6 bases, with 18 bases separating them. Germline lookup yields CDR1 MGHRA and CDR2 YSYEKL. This CDR3 is built from 16 residues. CDR3 amino acids: CASSQAKFVSLDGYTF. In nucleotides, the CDR3 is TGCGCCAGCAGCCAAGCCAAGTTCGTTAGTCTCGATGGCTACACCTTC.

This clonotype occurred many times. This rearrangement joins TRBV6-5 to TRBJ1-1; no firm D call. Trimming took off 4 bases at V and 4 bases at J, with 10 bases between the two ends. The CDR3 covers 13 residues. In germline, CDR1 is MNHEY, CDR2 SVGAGI. CDR3 protein: CASSSFTSTEAFF. The CDR3 bases are TGTGCCAGCAGTTCCTTTACCTCCACTGAAGCTTTCTTT.

This clonotype showed up many times. CDR3 in amino acids: CASSSTAPAGANVLTF. CDR3 coding DNA: TGTGCCAGCAGCTCGACAGCACCCGCTGGGGCCAACGTCCTGACTTTC. V and J are TRBV7-2 and TRBJ2-6; possible D gene TRBD1, 5 bases. The V gene lost 4 bases and the J gene lost 2 bases, with 12 bases spanning the gap. There are 16 residues in the CDR3. CDR1 and CDR2 from the germline V gene are SGHTA and FQGNSA.

The table lists this clonotype with many counts. This chain uses TRBV7-2 with TRBJ2-7; D is undetermined. CDR3 length: 14 residues. V lost 6 bases to trimming and J lost 6 bases, with 18 bases between them. Germline V gene sequence: CDR1 SGHTA, CDR2 FQGNSA. CDR3 in DNA: TGTGCCAGCAGGATGAACCCCGATAGTCGCGAGCAGTACTTC. It yields the protein CASRMNPDSREQYF.

In its sample, this clonotype was seen many times. The chain recombines TRBV3-1 with TRBJ2-1, with D perhaps given as TRBD1 or TRBD2 (5 bases each). Germline V gene sequence: CDR1 LGHDT, CDR2 YNNKEL (reference sequence). The CDR3 is 14 residues long. The ends were cut back, 4 bases at V and 5 bases at J, with 12 bases in the middle. This chain's CDR3 is CASSPRGGNNEQFF. The DNA for the CDR3 is TGTGCCAGCAGCCCGAGGGGCGGCAACAATGAGCAGTTCTTC.

This clonotype occurred many times. The chain joins TRBV7-2 to TRBJ1-6, with D possibly TRBD1 on 6 matching bases. The V gene lost 5 bases and the J gene lost 2 bases, with 10 bases spanning the gap. The CDR3 contains 15 residues. Germline-derived CDR1 and CDR2 are SGHTA and FQGNSA. CDR3 amino acids: CASSLRGTYNSPLHF. The DNA for the CDR3 is TGTGCCAGCAGCCTCAGGGGTACCTATAATTCACCCCTCCACTTT. Full variable domain (missing parts from reference TRBV7-2 and TRBJ1-6): GAGVSQSPSNKVTEKGKDVELRCDPISGHTALYWYRQSLGQGLEFLIYFQGNSAPDKSGLPSDRFSAERTGGSVSTLTIQRTQQEDSAVYLCASSLRGTYNSPLHFGNGTRLTVT.

At least ten counts were recorded for this clonotype. The chain recombines TRBV27 with TRBJ2-7; D is unresolved. With 2 bases removed from V and 0 bases from J, the gap between germline ends came to 5 bases. The germline V gene encodes CDR1 MNHEY and CDR2 SMNVEV (reference sequence). This CDR3 has 13 amino acids. CDR3 bases: TGTGCCAGCAGTTTAGGCCTCTCCTACGAGCAGTACTTC. This sequence encodes CASSLGLSYEQYF.

In its sample, this clonotype was seen many times. The chain is built from TRBV7-9 and TRBJ2-1; 7 bases fit TRBD1. With V trimmed by 8 bases and J by 8 bases, 6 bases remained unmatched. The CDR3 covers 12 residues. From germline, CDR1 is SEHNR and CDR2 FQNEAQ (reference sequence). The CDR3 is CASPGGLDEQFF. The CDR3 DNA follows: TGTGCCAGCCCAGGGGGTCTGGATGAGCAGTTCTTC.

This clonotype was detected many times. The chain couples TRBV30 to TRBJ2-3, with 10 nucleotides matching TRBD2. The junction had 22 bases not matched to a gene; V was cut back by 3 bases and J by 4 bases. From germline, CDR1 is GTSNPN and CDR2 SVGIG (reference sequence). The CDR3 has 20 residues. This chain's CDR3 is CAWRIPIGSGRARLADTQYF. DNA for the CDR3: TGTGCCTGGAGAATACCGATCGGGAGCGGGAGGGCCCGCTTAGCAGATACGCAGTATTTT.

The V gene is TRBV20-1, the J gene TRBJ1-1, with 7 bases aligning to TRBD1. Trimming at V came to 6 bases and at J to 1 base, leaving 8 bases not matched to a gene. The germline V gene has CDR1 DFQATT and CDR2 SNEGSKA (reference sequence). The length of the CDR3 is 14 residues. The CDR3 nucleotides read TGCAGTGCCCGCTCCGGGACAGCGAACACTGAAGCTTTCTTT. It encodes CSARSGTANTEAFF.

In this sample, this clonotype turned up many times. As DNA, the CDR3 is TGTGCCAGTAGTCCCTCTCACACAGGGACAGGGCGGACCGGGGAGCTGTTTTTT. Its translation: CASSPSHTGTGRTGELFF. This chain links TRBV19 with TRBJ2-2, with 9 bases identical to TRBD1. V shed 5 bases, J shed 5 bases, and the junction held 15 bases outside the gene matches. The length of the CDR3 is 18 residues. Germline assignment: CDR1 LNHDA and CDR2 SQIVND (reference sequence).

The CDR3 region has the DNA TGTGCCAGCAGTTACTCGGGCGGGAGGTACGAGCAGTACTTC. Translating gives CASSYSGGRYEQYF. The chain uses TRBV6-5 and TRBJ2-7; 8 nucleotides agree with TRBD2. After removal of 0 bases from V and 4 bases from J, the junction contained 2 bases not matched to a gene. CDR1 MNHEY and CDR2 SVGAGI come from the germline V gene. This CDR3 has 14 residues.

The sample holds many counts of this clonotype. This chain links TRBV12-3 or TRBV12-4 with TRBJ2-2; D is ambiguous. CDR3 length: 11 amino acids. Trimming stripped 6 bases from V and 5 bases from J, with 4 bases between. The CDR3 region is CASRLTGELFF. In nucleotides, the CDR3 is TGTGCCAGCAGGTTAACCGGGGAGCTGTTTTTT.